A selection of T cell receptor beta chains follows, all from one sample in a study of human T cells and chemical hapten exposure. TCRdb called the RACE reads again in MiXCR, with one record for every CDR3 protein. The sample gives under 45,000 distinct CDR3 sequences, less than 5.5% of which show up once; about 13% is in the top ten. Input material: whole blood. These receptors all come from a human donor in good health. Some clones in this sample may be carry-over from other donors' samples. Each CDR3 is given with its conserved first and last residue. D genes are given only for firm matches. The size of a clone is reported for some rows only, either as once, few or many, or as a class for expanded clones.

>.|TRBJ1-1|few|TRBV20-1
TGCAGTGGATCACGGGGGCTTGACGGCACTGAAGCTTTCTTT
CSGSRGLDGTEAFF
>TRBD2|TRBJ2-5|few|TRBV3-1
TGTGCCAGCAGCCAAGATGCGGGAGGCGGGACACCCGGTCGGGGGACCCAGTACTTC
CASSQDAGGGTPGRGTQYF
>TRBD2|TRBJ2-3|.|TRBV15
TGTGCCACCAGCAGAGATTGGGGAGCGGGGGCGACAGATACGCAGTATTTT
CATSRDWGAGATDTQYF
>TRBD2|TRBJ2-5|many|TRBV11-2
TGTGCCAGCAGCTTATCCCCTGGGACTATTCAAGAGACCCAGTACTTC
CASSLSPGTIQETQYF
>TRBD1|TRBJ1-6|many|TRBV28
TGTGCCAGCAGTTTATCGGTCACAGGGGGCTTGAATTCACCCCTCCACTTT
CASSLSVTGGLNSPLHF
>TRBD2|TRBJ2-2|many|TRBV7-2
TGTGCCAGCAGCCCCTCTTTAGTAGCGGGGGCCTACACCGGGGAGCTGTTTTTT
CASSPSLVAGAYTGELFF
>.|TRBJ1-5|.|TRBV5-5
TGTGCCAGCAGCTTGGCGGCGGGCAATCAGCCCCAGCATTTT
CASSLAAGNQPQHF
>.|TRBJ2-1|many|TRBV5-6
TGTGCCAGCAGCTTGTTTCGCGGAAGCTCCTACAATGAGCAGTTCTTC
CASSLFRGSSYNEQFF
>.|TRBJ1-5|many|TRBV30
TGTGCCTGGAGTACACAGGGCAATCAGCCCCAGCATTTT
CAWSTQGNQPQHF
>.|TRBJ2-5|many|TRBV7-2
TGTGCCAGCAGCTCGTACCTTCCCGGAGGGGAGACCCAGTACTTC
CASSSYLPGGETQYF
>.|TRBJ1-6|.|TRBV28
TGTGCCAGCACCCTACTGTATAATTCACCCCTCCACTTT
CASTLLYNSPLHF
>TRBD2|TRBJ2-1|many|TRBV14
TGTGCCAGCAGCCAGTCAGCGGGGGGTCATGAGCAGTTCTTC
CASSQSAGGHEQFF
>.|TRBJ2-5|.|TRBV5-1
TGCGCCAGCAGCTTGCGCGCTTTCAAGGACCAAGAGACCCAGTACTTC
CASSLRAFKDQETQYF
>.|TRBJ2-7|many|TRBV28
TGTGCCAGCAGACGGGACTCCATCTCCTACGAGCAGTACTTC
CASRRDSISYEQYF
>.|TRBJ1-4|many|TRBV4-3
TGCGCCAGCAGCCAAGACAGGGCAAGTGAAAAACTGTTTTTT
CASSQDRASEKLFF
>.|TRBJ1-1|few|TRBV10-3
TGTGCCATCAGTGAGTCAGCGGGACACTCGAACACTGAAGCTTTCTTT
CAISESAGHSNTEAFF
>TRBD1|TRBJ2-5|once|TRBV28
TGTGCCAGCAGTTTGAACAGGGGGAGAGAGACCCAGTACTTC
CASSLNRGRETQYF
>.|TRBJ2-3|many|TRBV2
TGTGCCAGCAGCGTCCTTAGCACAGATACGCAGTATTTT
CASSVLSTDTQYF
>.|TRBJ1-2|few|TRBV29-1
TGCAGCGCGAACCACAATTACTATGGCTACACCTTC
CSANHNYYGYTF
>TRBD1|TRBJ2-7|many|TRBV20-1
TGCAGTGCTAGAGGGACGGACAGGACACTCTACGAGCAGTACTTC
CSARGTDRTLYEQYF
>TRBD1|TRBJ2-2|many|TRBV11-2
TGTGCCAGCAGGGTGGGACAGGGGTACACCGGGGAGCTGTTTTTT
CASRVGQGYTGELFF
>TRBD2|TRBJ2-1|few|TRBV27
TGTGCCAGCAGCGCCCTTACTAGCGGTTTTTACAATGAGCAGTTCTTC
CASSALTSGFYNEQFF
>.|TRBJ2-1|few|TRBV29-1
TGCAGCGTTGTAAGGCCGAGCTCCTACAATGAGCAGTTCTTC
CSVVRPSSYNEQFF
>.|TRBJ2-3|many|TRBV6-1
TGTGCCAGCAGTGAAGTAGGGGAGGTCACAGATACGCAGTATTTT
CASSEVGEVTDTQYF
>.|TRBJ1-1|.|TRBV7-8
TGTGCCAGCAGAGGTACTGGGTTCGGGGACACTGAAGCTTTCTTT
CASRGTGFGDTEAFF
>TRBD1|TRBJ2-5|many|TRBV12-5
TGTGCTAGTGGCGTCGACAGGGGCGAGACCCAGTACTTC
CASGVDRGETQYF
>.|TRBJ2-2|few|TRBV6-4
TGTGCCAGCAGTGACTCGACTAACACCGGGGAGCTGTTTTTT
CASSDSTNTGELFF
>.|TRBJ1-2|many|TRBV28
TGTGCCAGCAGTTTAGGTAGAGGCTACACCTTC
CASSLGRGYTF
>.|TRBJ1-1|many|TRBV7-8
TGTGCCAGCAGCCACTCCGCGAGGGTCTCTGAAGCTTTCTTT
CASSHSARVSEAFF
>TRBD2|TRBJ2-5|many|TRBV10-3
TGTGCCATCAGTGAGGGGCGGGGGGGCGAAGAGACCCAGTACTTC
CAISEGRGGEETQYF
>.|TRBJ2-3|many|TRBV20-1
TGCAGTGCTAGTTCTCGGACGGATACGCAGTATTTT
CSASSRTDTQYF
>TRBD1|TRBJ2-7|.|TRBV5-6
TGTGCCAGCAGCTTCACCCCGGCGACAGGGGGAATGTACGAGCAGTACTTC
CASSFTPATGGMYEQYF
>.|TRBJ1-6|.|TRBV2
TGTGCCAGCAGTGATCAGGGCTCGACACCCCTCCACTTT
CASSDQGSTPLHF
>TRBD2|TRBJ2-7|many|TRBV27
TGTGCCAGCAGTCAAAGGGCAGGGAGGGCTTACGAGCAGTACTTC
CASSQRAGRAYEQYF
>TRBD2|TRBJ2-3|few|TRBV7-2
TGTGCCAGCAGCTTAGCCTGGCTAGCGGGAAGCACAGATACGCAGTATTTT
CASSLAWLAGSTDTQYF
>.|TRBJ1-1|many|TRBV6-1
TGTGCCAGCAGAATAACCGGGACATTGAACACTGAAGCTTTCTTT
CASRITGTLNTEAFF
>.|TRBJ2-6|many|TRBV27
TGTGCCAGCAGTCCCTGGGGGACGAGGACTGGGGCCAACGTCCTGACTTTC
CASSPWGTRTGANVLTF
>TRBD1|TRBJ1-1|many|TRBV20-1
TGCAGTGCTAGAGGACAGGGGATGAACACTGAAGCTTTCTTT
CSARGQGMNTEAFF
>TRBD2|TRBJ2-3|many|TRBV11-2
TGTGCCAGCAGCTTAGGTCCGATCGCCTGGACTAGCGGGGGCCAAGATACGCAGTATTTT
CASSLGPIAWTSGGQDTQYF
>.|TRBJ1-1|few|TRBV7-9
TGTGCCAGCAGCTTAAGGGAGGGCACTGAAGCTTTCTTT
CASSLREGTEAFF
>.|TRBJ2-1|many|TRBV28
TGTGCCAGCAGCGCCCCATATCCGAGTAGTGAGCAGTTCTTC
CASSAPYPSSEQFF
>TRBD1|TRBJ1-2|.|TRBV20-1
TGCAGTGCTAGGGTACAGGGGCATCCCTACTATGGCTACACCTTC
CSARVQGHPYYGYTF
>TRBD2|TRBJ2-3|many|TRBV20-1
TGCAGTGCGGGTCTAGCGGGAGGTGCAACAGATACGCAGTATTTT
CSAGLAGGATDTQYF
>TRBD2|TRBJ2-7|medium-sized|TRBV27
TGTGCCAGCAGTTTATTTCAGTTGGGGGGGGAGCAGTACTTC
CASSLFQLGGEQYF
>.|TRBJ2-3|many|TRBV11-3
TGTGCCAGCAGCTTAGGCAACAGGGGAGGAGCAGATACGCAGTATTTT
CASSLGNRGGADTQYF
>TRBD2|TRBJ2-3|many|TRBV6-1
TGTGCCAGCAGTGAAGCTAGCGGGGGCAAAGATACGCAGTATTTT
CASSEASGGKDTQYF
>.|TRBJ2-4|many|TRBV4-3
TGCGCCAGCAGCCCAGGAAGGGGGGCCAAAAACATTCAGTACTTC
CASSPGRGAKNIQYF
>TRBD1|TRBJ1-2|many|TRBV7-2
TGTGCCAGCAGCTCTTCAAGGGACAGGGTAACTGGCTACACCTTC
CASSSSRDRVTGYTF
>.|TRBJ2-2|many|TRBV24-1
TGTGCCACCAGTGATGGTCTCCAGGACACCGGGGAGCTGTTTTTT
CATSDGLQDTGELFF
>.|TRBJ1-3|many|TRBV7-2
TGTGCCAGCAGCCACCGGCAGGGCTCTGGAAACACCATATATTTT
CASSHRQGSGNTIYF
>TRBD1|TRBJ2-2|many|TRBV18
TGTGCCAGCTCAATCCGACAGGGTGAAACCGGGGAGCTGTTTTTT
CASSIRQGETGELFF
>.|TRBJ2-3|many|TRBV20-1
TGCAGTGCTACCCGGCCCAGCGATACGCAGTATTTT
CSATRPSDTQYF
>.|TRBJ2-5|few|TRBV4-3
TGCGCCAGCAGCCAAGACCGTGTAGGACATCGAGAGACCCAGTACTTC
CASSQDRVGHRETQYF
>.|TRBJ1-1|many|TRBV2
TGTGCCAGCAGTGAGTTAATAATGGGAGGCACTGAAGCTTTCTTT
CASSELIMGGTEAFF
>.|TRBJ2-2|many|TRBV5-4
TGTGCCAGCAGCTTGGCAAAGGGGGAGCTGTTTTTT
CASSLAKGELFF
>TRBD2|TRBJ2-3|many|TRBV5-1
TGCGCCAGCAGCTCAGGGACTAGCGGTGGCACAGATACGCAGTATTTT
CASSSGTSGGTDTQYF
>TRBD1|TRBJ2-5|many|TRBV20-1
TGCAGTGCTTCACCCCCCGGGACAGGGGGAGAGACCCAGTACTTC
CSASPPGTGGETQYF